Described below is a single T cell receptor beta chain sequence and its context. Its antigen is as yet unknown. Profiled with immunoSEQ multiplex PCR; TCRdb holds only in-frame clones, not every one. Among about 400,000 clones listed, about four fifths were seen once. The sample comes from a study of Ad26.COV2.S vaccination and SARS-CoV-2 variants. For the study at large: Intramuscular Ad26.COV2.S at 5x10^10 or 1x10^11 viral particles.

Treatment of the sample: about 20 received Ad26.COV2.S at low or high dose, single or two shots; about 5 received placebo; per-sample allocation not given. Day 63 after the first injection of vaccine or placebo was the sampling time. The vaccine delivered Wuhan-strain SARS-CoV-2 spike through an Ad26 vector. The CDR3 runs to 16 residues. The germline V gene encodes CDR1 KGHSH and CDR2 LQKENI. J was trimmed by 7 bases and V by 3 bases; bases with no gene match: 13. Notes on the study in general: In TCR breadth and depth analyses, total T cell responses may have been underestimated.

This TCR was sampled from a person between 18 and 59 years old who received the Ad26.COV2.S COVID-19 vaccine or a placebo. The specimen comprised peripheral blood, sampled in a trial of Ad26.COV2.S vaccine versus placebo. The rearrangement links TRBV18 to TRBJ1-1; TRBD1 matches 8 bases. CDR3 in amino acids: CASSPTGASPDGEAFF. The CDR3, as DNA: TGTGCCAGCTCACCGACAGGGGCCTCACCCGACGGTGAAGCTTTCTTT.